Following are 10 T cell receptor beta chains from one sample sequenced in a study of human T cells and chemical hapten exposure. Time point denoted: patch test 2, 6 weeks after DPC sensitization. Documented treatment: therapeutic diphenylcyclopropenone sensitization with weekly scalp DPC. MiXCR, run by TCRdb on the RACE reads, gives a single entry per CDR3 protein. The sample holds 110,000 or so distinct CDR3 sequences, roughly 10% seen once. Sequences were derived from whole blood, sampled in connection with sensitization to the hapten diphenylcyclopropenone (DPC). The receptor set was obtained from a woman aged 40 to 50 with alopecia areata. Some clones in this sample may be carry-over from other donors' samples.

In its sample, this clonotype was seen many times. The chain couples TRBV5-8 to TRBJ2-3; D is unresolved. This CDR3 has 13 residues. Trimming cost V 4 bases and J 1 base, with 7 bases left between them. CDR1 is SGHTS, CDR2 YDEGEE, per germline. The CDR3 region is CASSLAGTDTQYF. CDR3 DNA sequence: TGTGCCAGCAGCCTTGCAGGCACAGATACGCAGTATTTT.

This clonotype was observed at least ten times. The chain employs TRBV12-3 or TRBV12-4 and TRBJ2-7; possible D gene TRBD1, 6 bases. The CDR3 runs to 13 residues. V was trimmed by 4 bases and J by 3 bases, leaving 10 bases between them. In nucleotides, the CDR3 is TGTGCCAGCAGTTGGACAGAGATCTACGAGCAGTACTTC. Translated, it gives CASSWTEIYEQYF.

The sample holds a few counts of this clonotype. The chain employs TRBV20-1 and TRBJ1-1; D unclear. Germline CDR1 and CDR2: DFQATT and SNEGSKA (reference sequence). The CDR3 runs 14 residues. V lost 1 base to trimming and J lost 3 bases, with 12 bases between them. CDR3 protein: CSARAPGRDTEAFF. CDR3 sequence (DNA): TGCAGTGCTAGAGCCCCAGGACGGGACACTGAAGCTTTCTTT.

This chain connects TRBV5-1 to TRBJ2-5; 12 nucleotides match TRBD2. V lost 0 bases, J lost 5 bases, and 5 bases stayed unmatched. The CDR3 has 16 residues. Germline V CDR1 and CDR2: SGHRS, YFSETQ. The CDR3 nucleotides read TGCGCCAGCAGCTTGGAACTAGCGGGGGGCGCGGAGACCCAGTACTTC. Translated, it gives CASSLELAGGAETQYF.

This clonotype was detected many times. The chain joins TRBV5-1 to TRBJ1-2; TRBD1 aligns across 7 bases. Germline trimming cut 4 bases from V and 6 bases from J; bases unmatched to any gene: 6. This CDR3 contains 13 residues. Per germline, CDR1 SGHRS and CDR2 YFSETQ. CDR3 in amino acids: CASSRGGADGYTF. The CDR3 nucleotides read TGCGCCAGCAGCCGAGGGGGCGCTGATGGCTACACCTTC.

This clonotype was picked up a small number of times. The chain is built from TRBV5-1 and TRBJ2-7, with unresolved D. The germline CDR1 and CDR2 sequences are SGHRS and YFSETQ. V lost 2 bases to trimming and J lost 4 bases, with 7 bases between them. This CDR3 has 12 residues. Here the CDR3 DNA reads TGCGCCAGCAGCTTAGGCATGTACGAGCAGTACTTC. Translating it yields CASSLGMYEQYF.

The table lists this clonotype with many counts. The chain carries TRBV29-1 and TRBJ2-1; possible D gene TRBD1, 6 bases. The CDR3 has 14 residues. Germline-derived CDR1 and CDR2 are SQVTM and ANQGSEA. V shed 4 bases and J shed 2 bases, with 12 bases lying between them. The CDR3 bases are TGCAGCGTTGGAGGGGGATCCCCCTACAATGAGCAGTTCTTC. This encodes CSVGGGSPYNEQFF.

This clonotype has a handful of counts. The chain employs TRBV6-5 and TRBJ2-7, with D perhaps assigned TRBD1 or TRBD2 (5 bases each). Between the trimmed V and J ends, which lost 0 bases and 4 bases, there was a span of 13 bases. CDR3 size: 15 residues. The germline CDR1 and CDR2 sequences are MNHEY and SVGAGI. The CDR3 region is CASSYSGTLEYEQYF. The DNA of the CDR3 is TGTGCCAGCAGTTACTCGGGGACGCTTGAGTACGAGCAGTACTTC.

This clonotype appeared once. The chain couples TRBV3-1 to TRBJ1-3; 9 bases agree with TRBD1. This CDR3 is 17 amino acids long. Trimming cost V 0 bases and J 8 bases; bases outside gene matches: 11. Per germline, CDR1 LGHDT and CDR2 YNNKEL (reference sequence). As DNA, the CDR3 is TGTGCCAGCAGCCAAGACGGACTACAGGGGGCTGGGGACACCATATATTTT. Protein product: CASSQDGLQGAGDTIYF.

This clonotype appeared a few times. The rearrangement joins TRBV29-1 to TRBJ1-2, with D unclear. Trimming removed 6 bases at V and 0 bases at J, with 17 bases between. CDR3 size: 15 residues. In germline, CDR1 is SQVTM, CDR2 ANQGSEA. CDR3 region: CSVRRTEAPNYGYTF. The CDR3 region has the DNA TGCAGCGTACGCCGGACGGAAGCCCCTAACTATGGCTACACCTTC.